The TCR beta chain described here comes from a study of beta chain features in type 1 diabetes. Study in general: Across all samples, roughly 98,000,000 sorted cells were examined. The study's findings and limits: A pattern of fewer insertions and more deletions at VDJ junctions was seen in type 1 diabetes patients.

Reverse transcribing all isolated RNA meant expressed TCRB transcripts were sequenced. The protocol was immunoSEQ multiplex PCR, while the TCRdb copy is restricted to in-frame clones and leaves out a portion. The sample contains about 350,000 clones, 20% of which appear only once. This clone appeared a few times. Its specificity is unknown. CDR3 length: 13 residues. CDR1 is MGHRA and CDR2 is YSYEKL in the germline V gene. The V end lost 1 base, the J end lost 7 bases, and 11 bases lay between the germline ends. Cell sorting via CD45RO/CCR7/CD25/CD127/CD95/CD27 was performed to obtain CD4+ naive, central memory, regulatory and stem cell-like memory cells.

The specimen sequenced was naive CD4+ T cells from blood. This TCR was sampled from a woman between 18 and 30 years old in good health. V and J are TRBV4-1 and TRBJ2-7; D perhaps matches TRBD1 (5 bases). CDR3 in amino acids: CASSQVRAREQYF. The CDR3 DNA sequence: TGCGCCAGCAGCCAAGTCAGGGCGCGGGAGCAGTACTTC.